What follows is one T cell receptor (beta chain) and its context. These data originate in a study of blood T cell repertoires in COVID-19. CDR3 length: 16 residues. Germline V gives CDR1 SGHVS, CDR2 FQNEAQ. Trimming removed 11 bases from V and 7 bases from J, with 26 bases in between. TCRdb's copy holds only in-frame clones and misses some; the assay was immunoSEQ multiplex PCR. The table lists fewer than 200,000 clones, just under 85% of them singletons. The receptor was derived from an elderly woman with COVID-19, enrolled during active disease. Sequenced sample: peripheral blood. This chain connects TRBV7-8 to TRBJ1-4; D ambiguous. The CDR3 protein is CAASSLGPGRGEKLFF. The CDR3 coding sequence is TGTGCCGCCAGCAGCTTAGGTCCGGGGAGAGGTGAAAAACTGTTTTTT. The whole variable domain, filled in from reference TRBV7-8 and TRBJ1-4, reads GAGVSQSPRYKVAKRGQDVALRCDPISGHVSLFWYQQALGQGPEFLTYFQNEAQLDKSGLPSDRFFAERPEGSVSTLKIQRTQQEDSAVYLCAASSLGPGRGEKLFFGSGTQLSVL.